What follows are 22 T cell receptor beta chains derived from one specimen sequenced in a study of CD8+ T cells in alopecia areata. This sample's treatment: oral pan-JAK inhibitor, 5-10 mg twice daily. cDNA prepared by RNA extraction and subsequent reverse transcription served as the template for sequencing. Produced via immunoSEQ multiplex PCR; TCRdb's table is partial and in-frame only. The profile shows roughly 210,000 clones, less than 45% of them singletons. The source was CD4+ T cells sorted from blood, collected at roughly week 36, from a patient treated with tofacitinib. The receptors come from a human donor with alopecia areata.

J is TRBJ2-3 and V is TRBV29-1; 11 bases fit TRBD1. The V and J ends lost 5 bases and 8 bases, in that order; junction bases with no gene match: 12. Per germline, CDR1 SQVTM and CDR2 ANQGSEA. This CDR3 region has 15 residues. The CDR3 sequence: CSVSGQGAPQGTQYF. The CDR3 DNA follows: TGCAGCGTTTCCGGACAGGGGGCGCCCCAGGGTACGCAGTATTTT.

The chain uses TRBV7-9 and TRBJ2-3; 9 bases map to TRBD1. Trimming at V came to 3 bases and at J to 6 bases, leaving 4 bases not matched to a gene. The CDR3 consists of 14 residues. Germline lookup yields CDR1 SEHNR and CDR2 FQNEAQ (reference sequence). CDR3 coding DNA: TGTGCCAGCAGCTTCGGGACAGGGTTCGATACGCAGTATTTT. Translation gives CASSFGTGFDTQYF.

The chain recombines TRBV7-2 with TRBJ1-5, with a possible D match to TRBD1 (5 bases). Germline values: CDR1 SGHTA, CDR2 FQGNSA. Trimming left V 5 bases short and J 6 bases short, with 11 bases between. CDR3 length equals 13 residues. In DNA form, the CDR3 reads TGTGCCAGCAGCAGATCGGGGGGTCAGCCCCAGCATTTT. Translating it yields CASSRSGGQPQHF.

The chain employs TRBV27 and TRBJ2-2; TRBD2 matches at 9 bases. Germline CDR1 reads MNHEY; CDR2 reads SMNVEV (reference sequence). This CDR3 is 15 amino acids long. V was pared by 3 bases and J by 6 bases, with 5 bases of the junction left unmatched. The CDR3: CASSLVAGVPGELFF. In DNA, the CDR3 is TGTGCCAGCAGTTTGGTAGCGGGAGTTCCCGGGGAGCTGTTTTTT.

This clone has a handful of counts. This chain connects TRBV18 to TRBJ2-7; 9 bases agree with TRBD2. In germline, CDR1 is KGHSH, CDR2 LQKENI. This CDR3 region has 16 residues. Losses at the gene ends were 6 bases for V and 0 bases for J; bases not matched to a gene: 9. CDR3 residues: CASSQGGRDHSYEQYF. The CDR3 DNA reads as TGTGCCAGCTCGCAGGGCGGGAGGGACCACTCCTACGAGCAGTACTTC.

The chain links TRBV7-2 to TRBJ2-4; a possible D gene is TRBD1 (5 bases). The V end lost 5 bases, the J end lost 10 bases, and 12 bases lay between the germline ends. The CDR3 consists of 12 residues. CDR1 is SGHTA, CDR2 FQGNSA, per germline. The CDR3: CASSLRASIQYF. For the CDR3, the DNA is TGTGCCAGCAGCCTCAGGGCGAGTATTCAGTACTTC.

The CDR3: CAISESVFGELFF. In nucleotides, the CDR3 is TGTGCCATCAGTGAGTCGGTCTTCGGGGAGCTGTTTTTT. The chain uses TRBV10-3 and TRBJ2-2; D remains ambiguous. CDR1 and CDR2 from the germline V gene are ENHRY and SYGVKD. The CDR3 loop spans 13 amino acids. Trimming removed 0 bases from V and 7 bases from J, with 6 bases in between.

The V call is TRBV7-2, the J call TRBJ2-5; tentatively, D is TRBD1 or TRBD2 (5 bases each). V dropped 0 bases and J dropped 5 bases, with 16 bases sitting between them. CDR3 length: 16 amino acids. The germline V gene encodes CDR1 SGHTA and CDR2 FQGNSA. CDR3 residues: CASSLAGTDGFETQYF. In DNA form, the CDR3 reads TGTGCCAGCAGCTTAGCAGGGACGGACGGGTTCGAGACCCAGTACTTC.

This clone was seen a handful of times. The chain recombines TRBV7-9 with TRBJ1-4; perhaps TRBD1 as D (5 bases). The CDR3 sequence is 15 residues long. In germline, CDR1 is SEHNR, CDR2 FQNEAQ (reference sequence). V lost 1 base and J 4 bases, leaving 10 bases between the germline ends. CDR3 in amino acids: CASSLGVRDNEKLFF. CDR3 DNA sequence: TGTGCCAGCAGCTTAGGGGTCAGGGATAATGAAAAACTGTTTTTT.

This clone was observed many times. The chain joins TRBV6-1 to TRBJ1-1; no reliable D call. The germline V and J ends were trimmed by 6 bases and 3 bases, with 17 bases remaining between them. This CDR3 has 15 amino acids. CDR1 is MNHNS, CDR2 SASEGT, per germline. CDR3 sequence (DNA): TGTGCCAGCAGGTCTGGGTGGGGTCTGGACACTGAAGCTTTCTTT. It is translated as CASRSGWGLDTEAFF.

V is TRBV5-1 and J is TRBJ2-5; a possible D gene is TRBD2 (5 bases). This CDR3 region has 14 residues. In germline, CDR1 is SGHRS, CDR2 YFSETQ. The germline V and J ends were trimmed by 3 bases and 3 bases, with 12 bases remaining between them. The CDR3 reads CASSSSPAEETQYF. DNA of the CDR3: TGCGCCAGCAGCTCCTCACCAGCGGAAGAGACCCAGTACTTC.

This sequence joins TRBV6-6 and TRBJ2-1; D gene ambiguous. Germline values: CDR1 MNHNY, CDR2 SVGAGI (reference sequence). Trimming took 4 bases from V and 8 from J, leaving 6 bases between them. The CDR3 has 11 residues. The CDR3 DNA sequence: TGTGCCAGCAGTTCCTTAGATGAGCAGTTCTTC. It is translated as CASSSLDEQFF.

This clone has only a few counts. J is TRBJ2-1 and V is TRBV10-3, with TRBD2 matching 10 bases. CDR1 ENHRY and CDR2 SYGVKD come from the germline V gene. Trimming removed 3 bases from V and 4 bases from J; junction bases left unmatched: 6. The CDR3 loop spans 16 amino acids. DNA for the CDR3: TGTGCCATCAGTGACCAAAGCGGGAGGGGATACAATGAGCAGTTCTTC. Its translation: CAISDQSGRGYNEQFF.

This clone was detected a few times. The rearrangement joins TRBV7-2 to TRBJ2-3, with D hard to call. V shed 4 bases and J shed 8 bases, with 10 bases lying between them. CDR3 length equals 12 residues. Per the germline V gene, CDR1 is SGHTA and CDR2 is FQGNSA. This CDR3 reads CASSSVPSTQYF. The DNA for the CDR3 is TGTGCCAGCAGCTCCGTTCCCAGTACGCAGTATTTT.

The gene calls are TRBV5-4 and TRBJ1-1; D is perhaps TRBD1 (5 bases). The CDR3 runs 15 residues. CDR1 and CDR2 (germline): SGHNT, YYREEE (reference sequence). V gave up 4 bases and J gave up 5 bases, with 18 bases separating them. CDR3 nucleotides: TGTGCCAGCAGCGCTCCGGGACGGGGGTGGACTGAAGCTTTCTTT. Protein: CASSAPGRGWTEAFF.

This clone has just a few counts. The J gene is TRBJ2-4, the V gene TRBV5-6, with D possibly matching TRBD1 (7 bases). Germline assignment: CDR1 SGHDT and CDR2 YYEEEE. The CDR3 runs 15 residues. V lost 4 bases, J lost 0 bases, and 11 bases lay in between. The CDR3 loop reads CASSPQGGAKNIQYF. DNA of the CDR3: TGTGCCAGCAGCCCTCAGGGGGGAGCCAAAAACATTCAGTACTTC. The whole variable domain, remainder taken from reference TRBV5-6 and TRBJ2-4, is DAGVTQSPTHLIKTRGQQVTLRCSPKSGHDTVSWYQQALGQGPQFIFQYYEEEERQRGNFPDRFSGHQFPNYSSELNVNALLLGDSALYLCASSPQGGAKNIQYFGAGTRLSVL.

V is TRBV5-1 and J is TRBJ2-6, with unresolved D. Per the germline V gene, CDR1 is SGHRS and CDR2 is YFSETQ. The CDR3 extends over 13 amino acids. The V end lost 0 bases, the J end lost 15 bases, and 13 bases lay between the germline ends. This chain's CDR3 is CASSLDRHEALTF. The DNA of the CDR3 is TGCGCCAGCAGCTTGGACCGACATGAGGCCCTGACTTTC.

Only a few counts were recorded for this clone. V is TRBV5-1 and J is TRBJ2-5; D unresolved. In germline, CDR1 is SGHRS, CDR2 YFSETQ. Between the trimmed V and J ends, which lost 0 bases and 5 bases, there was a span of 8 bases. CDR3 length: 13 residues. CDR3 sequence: CASSLVVMETQYF. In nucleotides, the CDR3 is TGCGCCAGCAGCTTGGTTGTTATGGAGACCCAGTACTTC.

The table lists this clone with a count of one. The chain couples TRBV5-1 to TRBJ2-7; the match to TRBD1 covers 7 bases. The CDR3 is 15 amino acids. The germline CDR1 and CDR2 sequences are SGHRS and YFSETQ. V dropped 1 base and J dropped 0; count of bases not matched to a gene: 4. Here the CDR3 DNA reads TGCGCCAGCAGCTTGATCAGGGGGAGCTCCTACGAGCAGTACTTC. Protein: CASSLIRGSSYEQYF.

CDR3 loop: CASSSTGIEDTQYF. The DNA of the CDR3 is TGTGCCAGCAGTTCGACAGGGATTGAGGATACGCAGTATTTT. The chain employs TRBV28 and TRBJ2-3; TRBD1 matches at 7 bases. The junction had 7 bases not matched to a gene; V was cut back by 4 bases and J by 6 bases. Germline-derived CDR1 and CDR2 are MDHEN and SYDVKM. The CDR3 is 14 residues long.

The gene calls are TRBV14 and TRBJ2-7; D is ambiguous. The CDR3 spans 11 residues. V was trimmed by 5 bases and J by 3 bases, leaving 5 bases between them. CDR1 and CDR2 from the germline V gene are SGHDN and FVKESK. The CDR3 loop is CASSADYEQYF. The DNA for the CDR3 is TGTGCCAGCAGCGCGGACTACGAGCAGTACTTC.

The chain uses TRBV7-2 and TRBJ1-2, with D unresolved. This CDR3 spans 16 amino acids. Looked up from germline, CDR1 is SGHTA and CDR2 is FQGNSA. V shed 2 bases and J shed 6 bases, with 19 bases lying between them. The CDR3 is CASSLLRYVGADGYTF. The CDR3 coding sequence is TGTGCCAGCAGCTTATTGCGTTATGTCGGAGCCGATGGCTACACCTTC.